This TCR beta chain was captured in a study of naive and memory T cell subsets. Study conclusions and caveats: Gini index rose across naive, CM, EM and EMRA in CD4 and CD8. Over 90% of naive TCR sequences appeared only once after error correction, unlike memory subsets.

CMV status came from CD4+ T cell IFNgamma after overnight CMV lysate stimulation of fresh PBMCs. Two oligonucleotides, mixed equimolar, formed the beta constant-region primer covering TRBC1 and TRBC2. The ligated cDNA underwent four PCR rounds using SP2 and nested alpha and beta constant-region primers. TCRdb analysed the UMI-ligation and nested PCR reads with MiXCR anew, one entry per CDR3 protein. The data show around 27,000 distinct CDR3 sequences, approximately 12% seen once. Points on this clonotype: Antigen specificity is unknown.

The source material was effector memory CD4+ T cells from blood. As for subset: effector memory, CD45RA- CD27-. This receptor was taken from a human donor in good health.

CDR3 loop: CASSRAGGANYGYTF. CDR3 sequence (DNA): TGTGCCAGCAGCAGGGCAGGGGGGGCTAACTATGGCTACACCTTC. The chain carries TRBV12-3 or TRBV12-4 and TRBJ1-2; 7 bases are a match to TRBD1. The CDR3 has 15 residues. V dropped 6 bases and J dropped 0; count of bases not matched to a gene: 7.